A selection of T cell receptor beta chains follows, all from one sample in a study of siplizumab effects on memory and regulatory T cells. The data were produced by immunoSEQ multiplex PCR, yet TCRdb's version contains in-frame clones alone and is incomplete. The data contain 90,000 to 110,000 clones, more than 85% of them singletons. Sequenced input: CD4+ T cells sorted from blood. Receptors were obtained from a human donor in good health. Both conserved end residues are part of each CDR3. The D gene is left open where the match is weak. Rows may omit the clone size; those that give it use once, few, many or a size class.

CDR3 protein	CDR3 DNA	V gene	D gene	J gene	clone size
CASSLAPSGQETQYF	TGTGCCAGCAGCTTAGCGCCTAGCGGACAAGAGACCCAGTACTTC	TRBV7-2	TRBD2	TRBJ2-5	-
CASSQASGSTDTQYF	TGCGCCAGCAGCCAAGCGAGCGGGAGCACAGATACGCAGTATTTT	TRBV4-3	-	TRBJ2-3	-
CASSELREETQYF	TGTGCCAGCAGTGAATTGCGTGAAGAGACCCAGTACTTC	TRBV6-1	-	TRBJ2-5	-
CASSEVAVSHEQYF	TGTGCCAGCAGTGAAGTAGCTGTGAGCCACGAGCAGTACTTC	TRBV2	-	TRBJ2-7	-
CSASRYTF	TGCAGTGCTAGTCGGTACACCTTC	TRBV20-1	-	TRBJ1-2	-
CASSLIRGGATEAFF	TGTGCCAGCAGCTTGATTCGGGGCGGGGCTACTGAAGCTTTCTTT	TRBV5-4	-	TRBJ1-1	-
CASSSTGAGANVLTF	TGTGCCAGCAGTTCGACAGGGGCTGGGGCCAACGTCCTGACTTTC	TRBV27	TRBD1	TRBJ2-6	-
CASSSGGLRGLREQYF	TGCGCCAGCAGCTCTGGCGGGCTCAGGGGGCTGCGCGAGCAGTACTTC	TRBV5-1	TRBD1	TRBJ2-7	-
CATSGATSRGGGLTEAFF	TGTGCCACCAGCGGCGCGACTTCCCGGGGGGGAGGTTTGACTGAAGCTTTCTTT	TRBV15	-	TRBJ1-1	-
CAWRGDTNEKLFF	TGTGCCTGGAGAGGGGACACTAATGAAAAACTGTTTTTT	TRBV30	-	TRBJ1-4	-
CASSGQGENIQYF	TGTGCCAGCAGTGGCCAGGGAGAAAACATTCAGTACTTC	TRBV2	-	TRBJ2-4	few
CASSLMASGRAGNEQFF	TGCGCCAGCAGCTTGATGGCTAGCGGGAGGGCCGGTAATGAGCAGTTCTTC	TRBV5-1	TRBD2	TRBJ2-1	-
CASSRTGGFTEAFF	TGTGCCAGCAGTAGGACAGGGGGCTTCACTGAAGCTTTCTTT	TRBV6-6	TRBD1	TRBJ1-1	-
CASSLIGRAPTGNSYEQYF	TGCGCCAGCAGCTTGATAGGTAGGGCCCCGACAGGGAATTCCTACGAGCAGTACTTC	TRBV5-1	TRBD1	TRBJ2-7	-
CASSSGVAGPYEQYF	TGTGCCAGCAGCTCCGGGGTAGCGGGGCCCTACGAGCAGTACTTC	TRBV7-2	TRBD2	TRBJ2-7	-
CASSYSRGGNEQFF	TGTGCCAGCAGTTACTCGAGAGGAGGGAATGAGCAGTTCTTC	TRBV6-6	-	TRBJ2-1	-
CASSPLDPSSGNTIYF	TGTGCCAGCTCACCCCTCGACCCGAGCTCTGGAAACACCATATATTTT	TRBV18	-	TRBJ1-3	-
CASSPAGQGAAEAFF	TGTGCCAGCAGCCCAGCGGGACAGGGGGCTGCTGAAGCTTTCTTT	TRBV4-2	TRBD1	TRBJ1-1	-
CASSFDREETQYF	TGTGCCAGCAGCTTCGACAGGGAGGAGACCCAGTACTTC	TRBV7-3	TRBD1	TRBJ2-5	-
CASSLGPRGGGSSYNEQFF	TGTGCCAGCAGCTTAGGCCCTCGGGGTGGCGGGAGCTCCTACAATGAGCAGTTCTTC	TRBV7-2	TRBD2	TRBJ2-1	once
CASSQQRQTKLSGANVLTF	TGCGCCAGCAGCCAACAGAGACAGACCAAACTCTCTGGGGCCAACGTCCTGACTTTC	TRBV4-1	-	TRBJ2-6	-
CATSPGSYEQYF	TGTGCCACCAGCCCGGGGTCCTACGAGCAGTACTTC	TRBV15	-	TRBJ2-7	-
CASSFYENTEAFF	TGCGCCAGCAGCTTTTACGAAAACACTGAAGCTTTCTTT	TRBV5-1	-	TRBJ1-1	-
CASSQPSANTGELFF	TGCGCCAGCAGCCAACCGTCAGCGAACACCGGGGAGCTGTTTTTT	TRBV4-1	-	TRBJ2-2	-
CARSLKGEGYQPQHF	TGTGCCAGAAGCTTAAAGGGGGAAGGCTATCAGCCCCAGCATTTT	TRBV7-5	-	TRBJ1-5	-
CAWRGLVGETQYF	TGTGCCTGGAGGGGACTAGTTGGGGAGACCCAGTACTTC	TRBV30	TRBD2	TRBJ2-5	-
CASSPLGGTDTGELFF	TGTGCCAGCTCACCGCTCGGCGGGACGGACACCGGGGAGCTGTTTTTT	TRBV18	-	TRBJ2-2	-
CATREVEGGGSPLHF	TGCGCCACCAGAGAGGTTGAGGGAGGGGGATCACCCCTCCACTTT	TRBV5-1	-	TRBJ1-6	-
CASSPAGLNTDTQYF	TGTGCCAGCAGTCCAGCGGGGCTGAACACAGATACGCAGTATTTT	TRBV6-4	TRBD2	TRBJ2-3	once
CAWSVRGAGDTEAFF	TGTGCCTGGAGTGTACGTGGGGCAGGGGACACTGAAGCTTTCTTT	TRBV30	-	TRBJ1-1	few
CASSEADRNSPLHF	TGTGCCAGCAGTGAAGCGGATAGGAATTCACCCCTCCACTTT	TRBV6-1	-	TRBJ1-6	-
CASSPGGPDEKLFF	TGCGCCAGCAGCCCCGGGGGGCCGGACGAAAAACTGTTTTTT	TRBV5-1	-	TRBJ1-4	-
CAWRPQAGEASEQYF	TGTGCCTGGAGGCCTCAAGCGGGAGAGGCGAGCGAGCAGTACTTC	TRBV30	TRBD2	TRBJ2-7	-
CASSYRPTDTQYF	TGTGCCAGCAGTTATAGGCCCACAGATACGCAGTATTTT	TRBV6-5	-	TRBJ2-3	-
CASFQGDWGYTF	TGTGCCAGCTTCCAAGGGGATTGGGGCTACACCTTC	TRBV2	-	TRBJ1-2	-
CDSSDWLATTDTQYF	TGTGACAGCAGTGACTGGCTAGCGACCACAGATACGCAGTATTTT	TRBV25-1	-	TRBJ2-3	-
CASSLELGGETQYF	TGCGCCAGCAGCTTGGAACTAGGGGGAGAGACACAGTACTTC	TRBV5-1	-	TRBJ2-5	-
CASSPRDLGNEQFF	TGTGCCAGTAGTCCACGGGACTTAGGGAATGAGCAGTTCTTC	TRBV19	-	TRBJ2-1	-
CASSYRTSGRTDTQYF	TGTGCCAGCAGTTACCGGACTAGCGGGAGGACAGATACGCAGTATTTT	TRBV6-6	TRBD2	TRBJ2-3	-
CASAIPTDTQYF	TGTGCCAGCGCAATACCCACAGATACGCAGTATTTT	TRBV9	-	TRBJ2-3	-
CASSTGVRPGELFF	TGTGCCAGCAGCACAGGGGTTCGCCCCGGGGAGCTGTTTTTT	TRBV4-2	TRBD1	TRBJ2-2	-
CASSTDYRALSNQPQHF	TGTGCCAGCAGCACTGACTACAGGGCCCTAAGTAATCAGCCCCAGCATTTT	TRBV5-8	-	TRBJ1-5	-